The clone carrying this T cell receptor (beta chain) came up once. These data are taken from a study of blood T cell repertoires in COVID-19. V was clipped by 0 bases and J by 1 base, with 3 bases between them. This CDR3 spans 14 amino acids. Germline lookup yields CDR1 SEHNR and CDR2 FQNEAQ (reference sequence). Sequencing was performed with immunoSEQ multiplex PCR; in TCRdb, only in-frame clones are kept and a portion is missing. The table records a few hundred thousand clones, around 87% of them present only once. Sequencing used PBMCs or T cells enriched from blood (not recorded which). The source of this sequence is a man between 35 and 55 years old in a cohort exposed to, infected with or recovered from COVID-19 (not recorded which). The chain recombines TRBV7-9 with TRBJ2-2; D gene uncertain. The CDR3 DNA is TGTGCCAGCAGCTTAGCACAGAACACCGGGGAGCTGTTTTTT. It is translated as CASSLAQNTGELFF.